This T cell receptor (beta chain) was sequenced for a study of cytomegalovirus exposure and HLA in healthy donors. Study-wide points: Published work reported that the classifier diagnosed cytomegalovirus status with high specificity and sensitivity. V segments that were indistinguishable, TRBV6-2 and TRBV6-3 among them, were omitted from analysis.

The V end lost 8 bases, the J end lost 6 bases, and 13 bases lay between the germline ends. Per the germline V gene, CDR1 is LNHDA and CDR2 is SQIVND (reference sequence). The CDR3 length is 13 residues. As for this clone: What it recognizes is unknown.

Both 60 Vbeta primers and 13 Jbeta primers went into the PCR. Sequencing used immunoSEQ multiplex PCR; TCRdb keeps in-frame clones, though not all of them. The sample has approximately 140,000 clones, about 85% seen once. This TCR was sampled from a human donor in good health. Specimen: PBMCs. This sequence joins TRBV19 and TRBJ1-4; D possibly corresponds to TRBD1 (5 bases). The DNA of the CDR3 is TGTGCCAGTGGAAAGACAGTGGATGAAAAACTGTTTTTT. This sequence encodes CASGKTVDEKLFF.